The present T cell receptor (beta chain) was sequenced within a study of T cell changes during pregnancy in multiple sclerosis. This table comes from immunoSEQ multiplex PCR, and its TCRdb copy is limited to in-frame clones, with some not included. Altogether around 60,000 clones are present, roughly 95% being singletons, with the ten largest covering less than 0.45%. The CDR3 loop spans 15 amino acids. Per the germline V gene, CDR1 is MDHEN and CDR2 is SYDVKM. V was shortened by 4 bases and J by 3 bases, with 16 bases between the two germline ends. The sequence was collected from a female donor with multiple sclerosis, enrolled in a pregnancy study. This rearrangement joins TRBV28 to TRBJ2-7; possibly TRBD2 for D (5 bases). The specimen comprised CD4+ T cells from peripheral blood mononuclear cells, sampled before pregnancy. CDR3 DNA: TGTGCCAGCAGTTCCCCTGAGGACTCCTACTACGAGCAGTACTTC. Its translation is CASSSPEDSYYEQYF. The entire variable domain, with the rest obtained from reference TRBV28 and TRBJ2-7, is as follows: DVKVTQSSRYLVKRTGEKVFLECVQDMDHENMFWYRQDPGLGLRLIYFSYDVKMKEKGDIPEGYSVSREKKERFSLILESASTNQTSMYLCASSSPEDSYYEQYFGPGTRLTVT.